Described below is a single TCR beta chain sequence and its context. Its antigen is not known. Libraries were prepared by immunoSEQ multiplex PCR; TCRdb keeps only in-frame clonotypes and omits some of them. In the table there are 20,000 to 30,000 clones, roughly 89% of which are singletons. These data come from a study of PD-L1 blockade in urothelial cancer. Turning to the study itself: Prior chemotherapy in patients spanned 0 to 3 regimens. The analyses of blood took place 3 weeks (second dose) and 6 weeks after treatment start. Blood yielded a median of 141,255 T cells per sample.

Study conclusions and caveats: Better survival was forecast by a pretreatment blood TCR clonality below the median.

Sequenced here: PBMCs, sampled around atezolizumab (anti-PD-L1) treatment. This TCR was sampled from a middle-aged man with urothelial cancer.

The CDR3 sequence: CASSSITGSWGYEQYF. CDR3 bases: TGTGCCAGCAGCTCCATTACAGGGTCCTGGGGCTACGAGCAGTACTTC. The V call is TRBV7-9, the J call TRBJ2-7; D perhaps matches TRBD1 (6 bases). Looked up from germline, CDR1 is SEHNR and CDR2 is FQNEAQ (reference sequence). The CDR3 length is 16 residues. V lost 4 bases and J lost 3, with 19 bases in between.